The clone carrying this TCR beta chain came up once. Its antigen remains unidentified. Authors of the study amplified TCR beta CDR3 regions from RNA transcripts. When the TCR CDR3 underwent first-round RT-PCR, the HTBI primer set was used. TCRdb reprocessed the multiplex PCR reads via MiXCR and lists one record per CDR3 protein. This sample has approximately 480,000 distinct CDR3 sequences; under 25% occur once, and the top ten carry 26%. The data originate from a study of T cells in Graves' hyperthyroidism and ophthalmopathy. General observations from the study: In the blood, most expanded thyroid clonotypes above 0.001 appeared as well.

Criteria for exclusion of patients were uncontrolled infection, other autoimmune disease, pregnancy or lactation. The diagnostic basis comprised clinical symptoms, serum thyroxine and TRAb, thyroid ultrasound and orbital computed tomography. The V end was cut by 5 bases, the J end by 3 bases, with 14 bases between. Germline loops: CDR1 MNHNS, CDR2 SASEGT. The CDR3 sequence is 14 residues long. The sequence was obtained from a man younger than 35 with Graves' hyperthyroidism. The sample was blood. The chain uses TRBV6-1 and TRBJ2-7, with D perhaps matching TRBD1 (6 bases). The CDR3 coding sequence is TGTGCCAGCAGTACAACTCCGGACAGCTACGAGCAGTACTTC. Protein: CASSTTPDSYEQYF.